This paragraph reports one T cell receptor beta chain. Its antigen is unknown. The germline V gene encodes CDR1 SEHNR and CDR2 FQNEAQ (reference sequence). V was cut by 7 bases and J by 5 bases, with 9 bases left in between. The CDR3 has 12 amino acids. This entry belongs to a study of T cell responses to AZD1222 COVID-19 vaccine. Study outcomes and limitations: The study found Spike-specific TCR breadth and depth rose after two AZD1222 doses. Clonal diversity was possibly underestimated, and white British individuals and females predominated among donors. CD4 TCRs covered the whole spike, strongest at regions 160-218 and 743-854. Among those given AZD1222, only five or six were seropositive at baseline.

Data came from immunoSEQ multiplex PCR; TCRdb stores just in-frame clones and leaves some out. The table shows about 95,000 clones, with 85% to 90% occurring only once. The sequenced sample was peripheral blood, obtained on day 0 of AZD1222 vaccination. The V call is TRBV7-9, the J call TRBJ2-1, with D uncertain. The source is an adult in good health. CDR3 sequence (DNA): TGTGCCAGCACAGAGACTCACAATGAGCAGTTCTTC. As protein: CASTETHNEQFF. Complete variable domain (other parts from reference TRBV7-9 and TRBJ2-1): DTGVSQNPRHKITKRGQNVTFRCDPISEHNRLYWYRQTLGQGPEFLTYFQNEAQLEKSRLLSDRFSAERPKGSFSTLEIQRTEQGDSAMYLCASTETHNEQFFGPGTRLTVL.